These T cell receptor beta chains were read from a single sample in a study of T cells in narcolepsy. The protocol was immunoSEQ multiplex PCR, while the TCRdb copy is restricted to in-frame clones and leaves out a portion. The profile covers tens of thousands of clones, with approximately 82% appearing a single time and roughly 0.99% taken by the ten largest. The sample was CD45RA- memory CD4+ T cells from PBMCs. These receptors came from a human donor with narcolepsy. The CDR3 runs from the conserved cysteine through the conserved F or W. A D gene is named only where the DNA matches it firmly. Clone size appears in some rows only: once, few, many, or a class for an expanded clone.

V gene: TRBV6-1; clone size: once; D gene: TRBD2; J gene: TRBJ2-4; CDR3 protein: CASRVAGLAKNIQYF; CDR3 DNA: TGTGCCAGCAGGGTAGCGGGGCTAGCCAAAAACATTCAGTACTTC
V gene: TRBV2; clone size: NA; D gene: NA; J gene: TRBJ2-7; CDR3 protein: CASSQRDTSYEQYF; CDR3 DNA: TGTGCCAGCAGTCAGCGGGACACAAGCTACGAGCAGTACTTC
V gene: TRBV7-2; clone size: NA; D gene: TRBD1; J gene: TRBJ2-7; CDR3 protein: CASSLSDRGTYEQYF; CDR3 DNA: TGTGCCAGCAGCTTATCGGACAGGGGCACCTACGAGCAGTACTTC
V gene: TRBV7-2; clone size: NA; D gene: NA; J gene: TRBJ1-1; CDR3 protein: CASRGGLNTEAFF; CDR3 DNA: TGTGCCAGCAGGGGGGGGCTGAACACTGAAGCTTTCTTT
V gene: TRBV18; clone size: NA; D gene: NA; J gene: TRBJ2-2; CDR3 protein: CASSRTGQDTGELFF; CDR3 DNA: TGTGCCAGCTCACGGACGGGACAAGACACCGGGGAGCTGTTTTTT
V gene: TRBV11-1; clone size: once; D gene: NA; J gene: TRBJ2-7; CDR3 protein: CASSPRASYEQYF; CDR3 DNA: TGTGCCAGCAGCCCAAGAGCCTCCTACGAGCAGTACTTC
V gene: TRBV14; clone size: NA; D gene: TRBD2; J gene: TRBJ2-7; CDR3 protein: CASSPLSGGAYEQYF; CDR3 DNA: TGTGCCAGCAGCCCCCTTAGCGGGGGAGCCTACGAGCAGTACTTC
V gene: TRBV5-4; clone size: NA; D gene: NA; J gene: TRBJ2-7; CDR3 protein: CASSFLGGSGEQYF; CDR3 DNA: TGTGCCAGCAGCTTCCTAGGCGGTTCGGGCGAGCAGTACTTC
V gene: TRBV7-9; clone size: NA; D gene: NA; J gene: TRBJ2-7; CDR3 protein: CASSLSSGAYEQYF; CDR3 DNA: TGTGCCAGCAGCTTATCGTCCGGGGCCTACGAGCAGTACTTC
V gene: TRBV5-6; clone size: NA; D gene: NA; J gene: TRBJ1-6; CDR3 protein: CASSADVASYNSPLHF; CDR3 DNA: TGTGCCAGCAGCGCGGACGTCGCCTCCTATAATTCACCCCTCCACTTT
V gene: TRBV7-9; clone size: NA; D gene: NA; J gene: TRBJ2-3; CDR3 protein: CASRRQRLGTDTQYF; CDR3 DNA: TGTGCCAGCAGAAGACAGCGCCTGGGCACAGATACGCAGTATTTT
V gene: TRBV11-1; clone size: NA; D gene: NA; J gene: TRBJ1-1; CDR3 protein: CASSPGARNTEAFF; CDR3 DNA: TGTGCCAGCAGCCCCGGCGCCAGGAACACTGAAGCTTTCTTT
V gene: TRBV5-1; clone size: NA; D gene: NA; J gene: TRBJ2-7; CDR3 protein: CASSLGHSSDEQYF; CDR3 DNA: TGCGCCAGCAGCTTAGGGCACAGCTCAGACGAGCAGTACTTC
V gene: TRBV7-2; clone size: once; D gene: NA; J gene: TRBJ1-1; CDR3 protein: CASSPKGGDTEAFF; CDR3 DNA: TGTGCCAGCAGCCCGAAGGGAGGGGACACTGAAGCTTTCTTT
V gene: TRBV9; clone size: NA; D gene: NA; J gene: TRBJ1-4; CDR3 protein: CASSPRGSGSNEKLFF; CDR3 DNA: TGTGCCAGCAGCCCCAGAGGTTCAGGTTCTAATGAAAAACTGTTTTTT
V gene: TRBV5-1; clone size: once; D gene: NA; J gene: TRBJ2-3; CDR3 protein: CASSLVGVTDTQYF; CDR3 DNA: TGCGCCAGCAGCTTGGTTGGCGTCACAGATACGCAGTATTTT
V gene: TRBV7-6; clone size: once; D gene: NA; J gene: TRBJ2-1; CDR3 protein: CASSQSYNEQFF; CDR3 DNA: TGTGCCAGCAGCCAAAGTTACAATGAGCAGTTCTTC
V gene: TRBV29-1; clone size: few; D gene: TRBD1; J gene: TRBJ1-5; CDR3 protein: CSVVQGVDQPQHF; CDR3 DNA: TGCAGCGTTGTACAGGGGGTCGATCAGCCCCAGCATTTT
V gene: TRBV10-3; clone size: NA; D gene: TRBD1; J gene: TRBJ2-1; CDR3 protein: CAIGTGVSSYNEQFF; CDR3 DNA: TGTGCCATCGGAACAGGGGTCAGCTCCTACAATGAGCAGTTCTTC
V gene: TRBV30; clone size: NA; D gene: NA; J gene: TRBJ1-5; CDR3 protein: CAWSGGDNQPQHF; CDR3 DNA: TGTGCCTGGAGCGGAGGAGACAATCAGCCCCAGCATTTT
V gene: TRBV28; clone size: NA; D gene: NA; J gene: TRBJ2-5; CDR3 protein: CASSRRGGEEETQYF; CDR3 DNA: TGTGCCAGCAGCCGGAGGGGGGGGGAGGAAGAGACCCAGTACTTC
V gene: TRBV11-3; clone size: NA; D gene: TRBD2; J gene: TRBJ2-1; CDR3 protein: CASSPGWVAGVLSYNEQFF; CDR3 DNA: TGTGCCAGCAGCCCCGGTTGGGTAGCGGGGGTTCTCTCCTACAATGAGCAGTTCTTC
V gene: TRBV21-1; clone size: NA; D gene: NA; J gene: TRBJ1-2; CDR3 protein: CASRPDLQGSFCGYTF; CDR3 DNA: TGTGCCAGCAGACCAGATCTACAGGGATCATTTTGTGGCTACACCTTC
V gene: TRBV5-4; clone size: NA; D gene: TRBD1; J gene: TRBJ1-1; CDR3 protein: CASEPGGKTEAFF; CDR3 DNA: TGTGCCAGCGAACCAGGGGGGAAAACTGAAGCTTTCTTT
V gene: TRBV7-2; clone size: few; D gene: NA; J gene: TRBJ1-6; CDR3 protein: CASSPGSKSPLHF; CDR3 DNA: TGTGCCAGCAGCCCGGGTTCGAAATCACCCCTCCACTTT
V gene: TRBV7-8; clone size: NA; D gene: NA; J gene: TRBJ1-2; CDR3 protein: CASSSTHADGYTF; CDR3 DNA: TGTGCCAGCAGCTCCACCCACGCTGATGGCTACACCTTC
V gene: TRBV11-1; clone size: NA; D gene: NA; J gene: TRBJ2-7; CDR3 protein: CASSPRDRYEQYF; CDR3 DNA: TGTGCCAGCAGCCCCAGGGACCGCTACGAGCAGTACTTC
V gene: TRBV4-2; clone size: NA; D gene: TRBD2; J gene: TRBJ2-5; CDR3 protein: CASSQDRALAGGPQETQYF; CDR3 DNA: TGTGCCAGCAGCCAAGATAGGGCTCTAGCGGGGGGCCCCCAAGAGACCCAGTACTTC
V gene: TRBV29-1; clone size: NA; D gene: TRBD1; J gene: TRBJ1-5; CDR3 protein: CSVETGANQPQHF; CDR3 DNA: TGCAGCGTTGAGACAGGGGCGAATCAGCCCCAGCATTTT
V gene: TRBV7-2; clone size: NA; D gene: NA; J gene: TRBJ2-3; CDR3 protein: CASSLLRGRTDTQYF; CDR3 DNA: TGTGCCAGCAGCTTACTTCGGGGCCGCACAGATACGCAGTATTTT
V gene: TRBV9; clone size: NA; D gene: NA; J gene: TRBJ1-1; CDR3 protein: CASSLTGKGGGTEAFF; CDR3 DNA: TGTGCCAGCAGCCTCACGGGGAAAGGGGGAGGCACTGAAGCTTTCTTT
V gene: TRBV2; clone size: NA; D gene: TRBD1; J gene: TRBJ2-7; CDR3 protein: CASSRDRGEQYF; CDR3 DNA: TGTGCCAGCAGTCGGGACAGGGGCGAGCAGTACTTC